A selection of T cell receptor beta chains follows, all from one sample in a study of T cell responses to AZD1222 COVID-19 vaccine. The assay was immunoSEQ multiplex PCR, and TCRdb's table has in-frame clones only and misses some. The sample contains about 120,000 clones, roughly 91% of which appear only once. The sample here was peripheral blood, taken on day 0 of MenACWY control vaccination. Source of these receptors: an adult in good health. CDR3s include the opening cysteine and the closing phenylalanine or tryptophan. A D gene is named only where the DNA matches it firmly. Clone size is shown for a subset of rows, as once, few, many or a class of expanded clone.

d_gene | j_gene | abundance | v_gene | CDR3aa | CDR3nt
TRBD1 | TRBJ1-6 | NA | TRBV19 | CASRNTGGLISPLHF | TGTGCCAGTAGGAATACAGGGGGCTTAATTTCACCCCTCCACTTT
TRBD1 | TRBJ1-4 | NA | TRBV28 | CASGQGYSGEKLFF | TGTGCCAGCGGACAGGGGTATTCTGGTGAAAAACTGTTTTTT
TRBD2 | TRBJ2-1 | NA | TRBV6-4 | CATIGTSGYNEQFF | TGTGCCACCATCGGGACTAGCGGATACAATGAGCAGTTCTTC
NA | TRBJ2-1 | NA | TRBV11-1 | CASSFGSVGNEQFF | TGTGCCAGCAGCTTCGGTAGCGTGGGCAATGAGCAGTTCTTC
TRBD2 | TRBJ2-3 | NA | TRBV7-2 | CASSLMGGGLGADTQYF | TGTGCCAGCAGCTTAATGGGCGGGGGGCTCGGGGCGGATACGCAGTATTTT
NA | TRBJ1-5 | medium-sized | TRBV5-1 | CASSLGTYSNQPQHF | TGCGCCAGCAGCCTAGGGACCTATAGCAATCAGCCCCAGCATTTT
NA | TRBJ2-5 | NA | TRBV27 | CASSIRYQETQYF | TGTGCCAGCAGTATAAGGTACCAAGAGACCCAGTACTTC
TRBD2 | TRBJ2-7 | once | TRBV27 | CASSLLLAGGYEQYF | TGTGCCAGCAGTTTGTTATTAGCGGGAGGCTACGAGCAGTACTTC
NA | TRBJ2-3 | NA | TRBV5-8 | CASSPLGGRGDTQYF | TGTGCCAGCTCTCCCCTCGGGGGCCGCGGCGATACGCAGTATTTT
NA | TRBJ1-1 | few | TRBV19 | CASSMTVNTEAFF | TGTGCCAGTAGTATGACAGTGAACACTGAAGCTTTCTTT
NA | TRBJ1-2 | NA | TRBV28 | CASSLGGAPESANYGYTF | TGTGCCAGCAGTTTAGGGGGGGCCCCCGAATCAGCTAACTATGGCTACACCTTC
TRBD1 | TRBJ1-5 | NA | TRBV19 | CASSTRDRRNQPQHF | TGTGCCAGTAGTACCCGGGACAGGAGAAATCAGCCCCAGCATTTT
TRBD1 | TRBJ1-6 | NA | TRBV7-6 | CASSLDVGQGGSPLHF | TGTGCCAGCAGCTTAGACGTAGGACAGGGAGGCTCACCCCTCCACTTT
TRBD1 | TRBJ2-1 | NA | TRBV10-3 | CAISEIDRDNEQFF | TGTGCCATCAGTGAAATCGACAGGGACAATGAGCAGTTCTTC
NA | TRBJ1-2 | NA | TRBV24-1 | CATSDAYGYTF | TGTGCCACCAGTGATGCGTATGGCTACACCTTC
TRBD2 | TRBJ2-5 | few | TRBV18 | CASSPRSGSGETQYF | TGTGCCAGCTCACCTAGGAGCGGGAGTGGGGAGACCCAGTACTTC
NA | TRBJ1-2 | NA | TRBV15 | CATSTENYGYTF | TGTGCCACCAGCACGGAAAACTATGGCTACACCTTC
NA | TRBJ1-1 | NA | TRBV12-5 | CASGLWGGDTEAFF | TGTGCTAGTGGTTTATGGGGGGGAGACACTGAAGCTTTCTTT
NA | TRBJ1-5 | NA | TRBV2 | CASSEWGISNQPQHF | TGTGCCAGCAGTGAATGGGGTATCAGCAATCAGCCCCAGCATTTT
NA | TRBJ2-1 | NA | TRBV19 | CASSLTRGPFNEQFF | TGTGCCAGTAGTCTCACGCGGGGCCCGTTCAATGAGCAGTTCTTC
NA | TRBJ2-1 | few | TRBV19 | CASSIGDRNEQFF | TGTGCCAGTAGTATAGGGGATAGGAATGAGCAGTTCTTC
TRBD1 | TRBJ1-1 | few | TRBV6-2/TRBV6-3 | CASSYSRDSLNTEAFF | TGTGCCAGCAGTTACTCGAGGGACAGCCTTAACACTGAAGCTTTCTTT
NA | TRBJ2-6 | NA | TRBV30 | CAWSTGANVLTF | TGTGCCTGGAGTACTGGGGCCAACGTCCTGACTTTC
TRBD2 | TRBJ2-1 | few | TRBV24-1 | CATSDFIAGGASEQFF | TGTGCCACCAGTGATTTCATAGCGGGGGGCGCAAGTGAGCAGTTCTTC
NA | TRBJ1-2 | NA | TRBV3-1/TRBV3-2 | CASSPGAYGYTF | TGTGCCAGCAGCCCAGGGGCCTATGGCTACACCTTC
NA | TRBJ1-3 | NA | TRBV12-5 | CASGLGQSSGNTIYF | TGTGCTAGTGGACTTGGACAGTCCTCTGGAAACACCATATATTTT
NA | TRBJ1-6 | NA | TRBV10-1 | CASREDSPLHF | TGCGCCAGCAGGGAGGATTCACCCCTCCACTTT
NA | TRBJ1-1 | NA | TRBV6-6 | CASSWDGLNTEAFF | TGTGCCAGCAGCTGGGACGGTCTGAACACTGAAGCTTTCTTT
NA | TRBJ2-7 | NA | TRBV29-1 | CSVEGDFVPGQGAYEQYF | TGCAGCGTTGAAGGGGATTTCGTACCGGGGCAGGGCGCCTACGAGCAGTACTTC
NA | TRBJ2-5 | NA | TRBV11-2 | CASSLWGGRQETQYF | TGTGCCAGCAGCTTATGGGGGGGCCGGCAAGAGACCCAGTACTTC
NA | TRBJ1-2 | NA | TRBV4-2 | CASSQDLGNTYGYTF | TGTGCCAGCAGCCAAGATTTGGGGAATACCTATGGCTACACCTTC
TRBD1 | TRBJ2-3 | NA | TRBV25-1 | CASSGGQGVTDTQYF | TGTGCCAGCAGTGGGGGACAGGGCGTTACAGATACGCAGTATTTT
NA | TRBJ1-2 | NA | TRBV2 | CASSAAVGASGYTF | TGTGCCAGCAGTGCTGCAGTTGGGGCCAGTGGCTACACCTTC
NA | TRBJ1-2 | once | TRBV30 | CAWSPSLYGYTF | TGTGCCTGGAGCCCATCCCTCTATGGCTACACCTTC
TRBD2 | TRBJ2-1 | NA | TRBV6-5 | CASSSGLAGSYNEQFF | TGTGCCAGCAGTTCAGGGCTAGCGGGGTCCTACAATGAGCAGTTCTTC
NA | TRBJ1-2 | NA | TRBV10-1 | CASSNLLGQLSSYTF | TGCGCCAGCAGTAACTTACTGGGTCAGCTCTCGAGCTACACCTTC
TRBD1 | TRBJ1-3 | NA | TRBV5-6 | CASSLSRQGFNTIYF | TGTGCCAGCAGCTTATCTCGACAGGGGTTCAACACCATATATTTT
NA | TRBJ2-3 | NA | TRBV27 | CASRRHNPPDTQYF | TGTGCCAGCAGACGACACAATCCCCCAGATACGCAGTATTTT
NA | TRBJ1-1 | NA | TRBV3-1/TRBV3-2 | CASSQGKGEAFF | TGTGCCAGCAGCCAGGGAAAAGGTGAAGCTTTCTTT
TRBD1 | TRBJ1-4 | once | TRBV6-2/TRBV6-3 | CASSYEVPGQGHEKLFF | TGTGCCAGCAGTTACGAGGTTCCGGGACAGGGCCATGAAAAACTGTTTTTT
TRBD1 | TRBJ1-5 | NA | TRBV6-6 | CASGFRGGSNQPQHF | TGTGCCAGCGGTTTCAGGGGGGGGAGCAATCAGCCCCAGCATTTT
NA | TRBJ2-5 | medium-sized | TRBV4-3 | CASSHDRSGETQYF | TGCGCCAGCAGCCACGACAGGTCCGGAGAGACCCAGTACTTC
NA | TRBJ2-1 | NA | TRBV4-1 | CASSFRPAQGHANNEQFF | TGCGCCAGCAGCTTCCGCCCGGCCCAGGGACACGCGAACAATGAGCAGTTCTTC
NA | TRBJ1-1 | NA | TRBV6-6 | CASRYRENTEAFF | TGTGCCAGCAGGTACAGGGAGAACACTGAAGCTTTCTTT
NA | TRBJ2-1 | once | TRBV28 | CASSLWQDGQQFF | TGTGCCAGCAGTTTATGGCAGGATGGGCAGCAGTTCTTC
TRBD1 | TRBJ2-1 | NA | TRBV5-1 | CASSLGTGVNEQFF | TGCGCCAGCAGCTTGGGGACAGGGGTAAATGAGCAGTTCTTC
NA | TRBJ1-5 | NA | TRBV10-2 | CASSAGSGQRGPQHF | TGCGCCAGCAGTGCTGGGTCGGGACAACGCGGGCCCCAGCATTTT
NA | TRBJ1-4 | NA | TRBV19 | CASSKQAYNEKLFF | TGTGCCAGTAGTAAACAGGCCTACAATGAAAAACTGTTTTTT
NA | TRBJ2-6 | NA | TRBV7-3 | CASSLGQLSGANVLTF | TGTGCCAGCAGCCTGGGGCAGCTCTCTGGGGCCAACGTCCTGACTTTC
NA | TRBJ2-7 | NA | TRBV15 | CATSSGRAYEQYF | TGTGCCACCAGCAGTGGCAGGGCCTACGAGCAGTACTTC
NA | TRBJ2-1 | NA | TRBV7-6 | CASSLGGGQFF | TGTGCCAGCAGCTTAGGTGGTGGGCAGTTCTTC
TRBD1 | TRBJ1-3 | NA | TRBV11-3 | CASSLDGTGAGNTIYF | TGTGCCAGCAGCTTAGACGGGACAGGGGCTGGAAACACCATATATTTT
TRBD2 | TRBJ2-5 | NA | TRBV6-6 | CASSGDGTSIRETQYF | TGTGCCAGCAGTGGAGACGGGACTAGCATCCGAGAGACCCAGTACTTC
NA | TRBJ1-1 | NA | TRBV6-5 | CASREGGTEAFF | TGTGCCAGCAGGGAGGGGGGCACTGAAGCTTTCTTT
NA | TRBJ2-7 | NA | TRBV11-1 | CASSHDGGYEQYF | TGTGCCAGCAGTCACGATGGGGGCTACGAGCAGTACTTC
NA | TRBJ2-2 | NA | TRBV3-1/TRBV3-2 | CASNHPGHTGELFF | TGTGCCAGCAACCACCCGGGACACACCGGGGAGCTGTTTTTT
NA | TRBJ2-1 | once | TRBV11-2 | CASSFYNEQFF | TGTGCCAGCAGCTTCTACAATGAGCAGTTCTTC